This T cell receptor beta chain emerged from a study of sequential checkpoint blockade in melanoma. Sequencing was performed with immunoSEQ multiplex PCR; in TCRdb, only in-frame clones are kept and a portion is missing. The sample includes tens of thousands of clones, around 75% seen only once; the top ten take around 27%. This sample's treatment: randomized to nivolumab then ipilimumab (arm A) or the reverse (arm B). V lost 5 bases and J lost 3; bases outside the gene matches: 9. Germline CDR1 is PRHDT and CDR2 is FYEKMQ (reference sequence). The CDR3 is made up of 16 amino acids. The sequence was collected from a human donor with melanoma. The chain carries TRBV13 and TRBJ2-1, with TRBD1 matching 8 bases. The source material was CD8+ T cells sorted from blood (inferred from file names), sampled from a patient given nivolumab and ipilimumab in sequence. CDR3 nucleotide sequence: TGTGCCAGCAGCCCACTTTCAGGGGGCGGCTACAATGAGCAGTTCTTC. It translates to CASSPLSGGGYNEQFF.